This record looks at one T cell receptor beta chain sequence and its context. The sample holds one count of this clonotype. Its antigen remains unidentified. One end of the junction fails to match germline, which may point to a read error. Patients with uncontrolled infections, other autoimmune diseases, pregnancy or lactation were excluded. Diagnoses were based on clinical symptoms, serum thyroxine and TRAb, thyroid ultrasound and orbital computed tomography. Total RNA was extracted with Trizol reagent, and quality was checked on an Agilent 2100 Bioanalyzer. The data belong to a study of T cells in Graves' hyperthyroidism and ophthalmopathy (dated by TCRdb to about 2019). For context, the study as a whole: A discovery cohort of about a hundred patients, approximately 45 with Graves' ophthalmopathy and 55 to 60 with stable Graves' hyperthyroidism, was used to find distinguishing TCR V-J signatures. TCR Vbeta CDR3 sequencing of 120 to 150 peripheral blood samples (over 40 ophthalmopathy, 75 hyperthyroidism and 17 progressor patients) is reported in the paper. In about 6 Graves' hyperthyroidism patients, the study also compared T-cell repertoires from thyroid tissue with T-cell repertoires from blood. The approximately 100 discovery patients were randomly divided into training and test sets at a 7:3 ratio. Following sampling, methimazole starting at 30 mg daily was given to hyperthyroidism patients, and high-dose intravenous methylprednisolone was given to ophthalmopathy patients. Prospective prediction of ophthalmopathy was tested in an independent validation cohort of some 20 hyperthyroidism patients and 15 to 17 patients who later progressed to ophthalmopathy.

Beyond this particular receptor, the publication reports: A model built on a 13 V-J signature distinguished ophthalmopathy from stable hyperthyroidism, reaching roughly 88% sensitivity and about 81% specificity in cross-validation and 80%/75% in testing. In validation, the model predicted progression to ophthalmopathy with 55% to 71% sensitivity and roughly 72% specificity, a median of about 6 months before onset. Sample size was not statistically predetermined, and blinding of investigators to group allocation was not performed. Most expanded thyroid clonotypes (frequency above 0.001) were also detected in blood, a finding suggesting that blood repertoires may reflect thyroid immune responses.

The TCR beta CDR3 regions were amplified from RNA transcripts. The first round of RT-PCR for the TCR CDR3 was performed with the HTBI primer set and the Qiagen OneStep RT-PCR kit. Libraries were constructed in a second round of multiplex PCR, after which size selection and purification were performed. Libraries were sequenced paired-end with 100 bp reads on an Illumina HiSeq2000. The study's own analysis went as follows. Raw data were processed with SOAPnuke, discarding reads with adapters, uncalled bases, mean Phred below 15, or no exact constant-primer or identifier match. COPE v1.2.5 was used to merge high-quality paired reads, and clonotypes were defined as unique nucleotide sequences. Clonotypes were aligned to IMGT TRBV, TRBD and TRBJ reference segments using MiTCR v1.1. The analysis was restricted to V-J combinations with a frequency above 0.0001, which together covered about 99% of the repertoires. A TCS score was defined as the ratio of F50 (clonal expansion) to E x V (chaos), with BLOSUM62-based TCRdist applied between CDR3 peptides within each V-J. Welch's t-statistics and random forest reduced approximately 520 V-J features to roughly 13, which were used in a naive Bayes classifier (R e1071). Thyroid-blood repertoire similarity was quantified with the Morisita-Horn index. TCRdb ran its own pipeline on the public reads, namely fastp trimming at Q25 and MiXCR clone calling, and kept in-frame beta chains. When rows share a CDR3 protein, they turn into one entry using the most common DNA and genes. For this entry, the V and J calls and clone size follow TCRdb and not the study's own pipeline. For this sample there are approximately 700,000 distinct CDR3 sequences; 40% to 55% appear just once. The ten largest clones represent less than 9% of the sample.

Sequenced: peripheral blood or thyroid tissue (not recorded which). The clonotype comes from an adult man with Graves' disease, either hyperthyroidism or ophthalmopathy (not recorded which).

The nucleotide sequence reads as follows: TGTGCCACCAGCAGTTACGCGGAGGAGAAGCAGTACTTC. It translates to CATSSYAEEKQYF. The chain is made from TRBV9 and TRBJ2-7; TRBD2 is possibly the D segment (5 matching bases). From the cysteine up to the phenylalanine, the CDR3 has a length of 13 residues. Only the CDR3 DNA is retained, 39 bases long and in frame from the first base. CDR1 and CDR2 were assigned from the germline V gene as SGDLS and YYNGEE.